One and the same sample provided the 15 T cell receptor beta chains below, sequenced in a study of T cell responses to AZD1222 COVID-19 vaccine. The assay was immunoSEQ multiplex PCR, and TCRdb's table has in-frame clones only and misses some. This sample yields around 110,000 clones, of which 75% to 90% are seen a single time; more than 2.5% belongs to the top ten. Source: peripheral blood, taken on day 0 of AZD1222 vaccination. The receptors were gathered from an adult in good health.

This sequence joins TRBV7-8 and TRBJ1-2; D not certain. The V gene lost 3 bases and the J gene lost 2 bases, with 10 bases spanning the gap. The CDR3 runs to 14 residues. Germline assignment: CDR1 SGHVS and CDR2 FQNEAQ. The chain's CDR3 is CASSFLELNYGYTF. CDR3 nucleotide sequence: TGTGCCAGCAGCTTCCTGGAACTCAACTATGGCTACACCTTC.

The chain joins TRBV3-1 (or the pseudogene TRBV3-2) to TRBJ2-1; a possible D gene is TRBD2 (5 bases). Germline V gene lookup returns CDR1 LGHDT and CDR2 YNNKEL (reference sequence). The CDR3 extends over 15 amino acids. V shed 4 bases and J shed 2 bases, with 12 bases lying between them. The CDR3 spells CASSLGGSAYNEQFF. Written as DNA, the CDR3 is TGTGCCAGCAGCCTTGGAGGAAGCGCCTACAATGAGCAGTTCTTC.

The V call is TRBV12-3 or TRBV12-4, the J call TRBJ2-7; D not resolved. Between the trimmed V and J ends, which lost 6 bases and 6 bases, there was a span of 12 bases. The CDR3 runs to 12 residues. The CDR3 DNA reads TGTGCCAGCAGCTCCCAGGAGTCCGAGCAGTACTTC. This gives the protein CASSSQESEQYF.

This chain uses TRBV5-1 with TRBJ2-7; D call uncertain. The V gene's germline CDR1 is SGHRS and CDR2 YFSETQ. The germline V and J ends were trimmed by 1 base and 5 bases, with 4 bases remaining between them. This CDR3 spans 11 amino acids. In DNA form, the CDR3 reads TGCGCCAGCAGCTTGTACAACGAGCAGTACTTC. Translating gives CASSLYNEQYF.

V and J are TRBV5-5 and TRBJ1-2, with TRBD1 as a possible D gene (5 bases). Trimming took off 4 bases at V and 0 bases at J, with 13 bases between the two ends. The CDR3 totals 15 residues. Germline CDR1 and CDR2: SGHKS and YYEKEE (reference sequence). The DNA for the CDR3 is TGTGCCAGCAGCCCCGGGGCCACCGCTAACTATGGCTACACCTTC. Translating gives CASSPGATANYGYTF.

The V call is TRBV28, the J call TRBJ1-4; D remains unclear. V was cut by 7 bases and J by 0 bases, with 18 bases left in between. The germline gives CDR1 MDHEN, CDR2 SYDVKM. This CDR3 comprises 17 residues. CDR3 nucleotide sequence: TGTGCCAGCAAGAAAAACTACGGACGGGCAACTAATGAAAAACTGTTTTTT. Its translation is CASKKNYGRATNEKLFF.

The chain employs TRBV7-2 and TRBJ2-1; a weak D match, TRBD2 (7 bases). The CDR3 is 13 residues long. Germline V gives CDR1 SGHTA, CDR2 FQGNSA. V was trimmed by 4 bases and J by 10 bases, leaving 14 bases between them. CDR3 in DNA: TGTGCCAGCAGCTCGACGGGGGGCAACGAGCAGTTCTTC. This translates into CASSSTGGNEQFF.

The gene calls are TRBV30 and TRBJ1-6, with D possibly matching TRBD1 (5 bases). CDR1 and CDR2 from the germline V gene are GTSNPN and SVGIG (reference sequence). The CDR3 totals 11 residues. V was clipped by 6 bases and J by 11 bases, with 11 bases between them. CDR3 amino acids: CACSPGAPLHF. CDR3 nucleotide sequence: TGTGCCTGTTCTCCGGGGGCACCCCTCCACTTT.

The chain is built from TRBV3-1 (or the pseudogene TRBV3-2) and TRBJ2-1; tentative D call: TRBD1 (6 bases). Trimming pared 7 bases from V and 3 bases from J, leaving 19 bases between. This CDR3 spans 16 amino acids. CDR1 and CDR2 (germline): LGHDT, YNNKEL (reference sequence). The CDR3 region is CASNNGGQGLYNEQFF. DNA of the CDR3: TGTGCCAGCAATAATGGTGGCCAGGGGCTCTACAATGAGCAGTTCTTC.

CDR3 nucleotides: TGTGCCACTTACAGGGGAACTAACTATGGCTACACCTTC. Its protein is CATYRGTNYGYTF. This chain connects TRBV6-5 to TRBJ1-2; the match to TRBD1 covers 7 bases. The CDR3 has 13 residues. The J segment lost 0 bases and the V segment lost 10 bases, leaving 5 bases of the junction unmatched. Germline V lookup: CDR1 MNHEY, CDR2 SVGAGI.

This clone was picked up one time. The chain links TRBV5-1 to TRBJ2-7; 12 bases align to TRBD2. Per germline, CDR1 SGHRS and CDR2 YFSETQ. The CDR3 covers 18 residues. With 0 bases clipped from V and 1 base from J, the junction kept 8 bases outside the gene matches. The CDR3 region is CASSLGLRLAGDSYEQYF. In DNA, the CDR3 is TGCGCCAGCAGCTTGGGCCTTCGACTAGCGGGGGATTCCTACGAGCAGTACTTC. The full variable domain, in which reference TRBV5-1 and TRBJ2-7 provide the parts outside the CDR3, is KAGVTQTPRYLIKTRGQQVTLSCSPISGHRSVSWYQQTPGQGLQFLFEYFSETQRNKGNFPGRFSGRQFSNSRSEMNVSTLELGDSALYLCASSLGLRLAGDSYEQYFGPGTRLTVT.

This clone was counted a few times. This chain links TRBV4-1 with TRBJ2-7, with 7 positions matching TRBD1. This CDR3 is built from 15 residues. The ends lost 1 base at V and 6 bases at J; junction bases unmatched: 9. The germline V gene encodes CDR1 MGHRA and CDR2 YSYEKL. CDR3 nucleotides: TGCGCCAGCAGCCAAGCGGTTGACAGGGTTGCCGAGCAGTACTTC. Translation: CASSQAVDRVAEQYF.

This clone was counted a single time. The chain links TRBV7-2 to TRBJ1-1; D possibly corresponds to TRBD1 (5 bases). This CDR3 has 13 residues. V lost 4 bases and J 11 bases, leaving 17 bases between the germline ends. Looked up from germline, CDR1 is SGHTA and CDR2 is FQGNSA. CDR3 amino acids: CASSSTPARGAFF. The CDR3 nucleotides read TGTGCCAGCAGCTCAACCCCGGCCCGGGGGGCTTTCTTT.

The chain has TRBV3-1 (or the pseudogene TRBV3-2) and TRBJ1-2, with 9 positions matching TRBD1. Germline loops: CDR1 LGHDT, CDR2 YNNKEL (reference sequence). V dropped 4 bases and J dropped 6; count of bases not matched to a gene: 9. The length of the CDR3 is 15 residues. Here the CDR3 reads CASSPYRGRLNGYTF. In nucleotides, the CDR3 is TGTGCCAGCAGCCCGTACAGGGGGCGATTAAATGGCTACACCTTC.

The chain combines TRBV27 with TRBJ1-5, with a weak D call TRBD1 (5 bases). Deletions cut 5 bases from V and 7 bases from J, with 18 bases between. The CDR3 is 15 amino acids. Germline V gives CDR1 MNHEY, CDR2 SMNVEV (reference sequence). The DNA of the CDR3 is TGTGCCAGCAGTCCCCGCGGCAGGAGACAGCAGCCCCAGCATTTT. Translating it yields CASSPRGRRQQPQHF.